The 3 T cell receptor beta chains below come from one sample, sequenced in a study of monozygotic twins with inflammatory bowel disease. For each CDR3 protein, TCRdb gives one entry from its re-call of the 5' RACE reads, without DNA. The sample spans around 150,000 distinct CDR3 sequences; the ten largest clones claim roughly 2.4%. Sequencing used blood. The receptors come from a human donor with ulcerative colitis or Crohn's disease, or a healthy co-twin of an affected twin (not recorded which).

The chain carries TRBV7-8 and TRBJ1-4; TCRdb names TRBD1, which stays unverified in the absence of DNA. The CDR3 loop spans 16 amino acids. Germline assignment: CDR1 SGHVS and CDR2 FQNEAQ. CDR3 residues: CASSLFGQGAWEKLFF. Variable domain in full (rest from reference TRBV7-8 and TRBJ1-4): GAGVSQSPRYKVAKRGQDVALRCDPISGHVSLFWYQQALGQGPEFLTYFQNEAQLDKSGLPSDRFFAERPEGSVSTLKIQRTQQEDSAVYLCASSLFGQGAWEKLFFGSGTQLSVL.

The chain couples TRBV19 to TRBJ2-5; TCRdb proposes TRBD1, but this gene call is untestable without DNA. The CDR3 extends over 13 amino acids. CDR1 and CDR2 (germline): LNHDA, SQIVND (reference sequence). This CDR3 reads CASSSSGGETQYF.

The chain carries TRBV4-3 and TRBJ2-5; TCRdb returns TRBD2, unconfirmable since there is no DNA. Germline CDR1 reads LGHNA; CDR2 reads YSLEER. CDR3 size: 14 residues. CDR3 amino acids: CASSQDQGGETQYF.